This note documents a single T cell receptor beta chain sequence. No antigen is known for it. One to two pinch biopsies were taken from the rectum during colonoscopy. Profiling relied on immunoSEQ multiplex PCR, and the TCRdb table lists in-frame clones only, not all of them. The data contain over 15,000 clones, approximately 73% of them singletons. These data come from a study of pediatric ulcerative colitis. General study findings and limits: Clonal expansions reduced rectal repertoire diversity in acute severe colitis. Blood samples from a couple of patients yielded substantially fewer templates and were excluded from blood-rectal overlap analysis. Compared with controls, ulcerative colitis showed greater blood-rectum clone sharing.

The material sequenced was gut tissue. This clonotype originated in a boy under 18 with moderate ulcerative colitis.

CDR3 in amino acids: CASSFGNRPTRNSPLHF. CDR3 bases: TGCGCCAGCAGCTTTGGTAACAGGCCTACAAGGAATTCACCCCTCCACTTT. The V call is TRBV5-1, the J call TRBJ1-6; weak D call: TRBD1 (5 bases). Germline-derived CDR1 and CDR2 are SGHRS and YFSETQ. The CDR3 runs to 17 residues. V dropped 2 bases and J dropped 7 bases, with 19 bases sitting between them.